This TCR beta chain was documented in a study of cytotoxic CD8 clonotypes in ibrutinib-treated CLL. Looking at the study overall: Among patients, approximately 25 responded partially and 2 completely; around 14 then stayed remitted and 12 progressed after median 68 months.

CDR1 and CDR2 from the germline V gene are SQVTM and ANQGSEA. The length of the CDR3 is 14 residues. V shed 6 bases, J shed 7 bases, and the junction held 11 bases outside the gene matches. Produced via immunoSEQ multiplex PCR; TCRdb's table is partial and in-frame only. The sample yields more than 200,000 clones, roughly 77% seen once. Details on this clone: Its antigen is undetermined.

The study, taken as a whole, reports: Baseline clonality, above age-matched healthy donor levels, tracked circulating CD8+ T-cell counts. Before falling back toward baseline at progression, clonality had risen at the time of ibrutinib response.

This clonotype was obtained from a human donor with chronic lymphocytic leukemia. Sequencing used PBMCs, obtained after 12 months of ibrutinib treatment. The chain recombines TRBV29-1 with TRBJ1-2; the match to TRBD1 covers 10 bases. The CDR3 DNA reads TGCAGCGTAGTCCCGGGACAGGGGCGTAGTGGCTACACCTTC. Protein: CSVVPGQGRSGYTF.